This TCR beta chain was profiled in a study of blood T cell repertoires in COVID-19 (dated by TCRdb to about 2020). For the wider study: Samples from collaborators originated in the United States, Italy and Spain and spanned both the acute and convalescent phases of COVID-19. The material from the prospective study consisted of cDNA or gDNA derived from T cells, B-cell-depleted T cells, or PBMCs. Subjects who had been exposed to COVID-19, were actively infected with it, or had recovered from it provided the deeply sampled blood TCRbeta repertoires that made up the dataset. The repertoires were released in a freely available public database meant as a resource for research on the immune response to SARS-CoV-2. Samples came from the ongoing ImmuneRACE study (first 160 participants) plus 1,254 subjects from 6 global collaborators. Sample metadata almost always included a de-identified subject ID, COVID-19 status, age in years and sex. Where available, HLA class I and class II types were taken from metadata supplied by the sample provider and were not determined by assay-based typing.

Details on this clone: Its antigen has not been determined. No much larger clonotype is one base removed from it; base qualities were not supplied.

The research as a whole found: Clinical and demographic metadata were provided uncurated, with the amount varying by source and participant.

TCRbeta CDR3 regions were amplified from genomic DNA by means of the immunoSEQ Assay, a bias-controlled multiplex PCR. The published analysis was carried out like this. The number of nucleated cells in each sample was estimated from the amplification of reference gene primers within the assay. To quantify the absolute abundance of each unique TCRbeta CDR3 rearrangement, sequence reads were collapsed and filtered. For each sample, productive Simpson clonality was calculated by taking the square root of Simpson's diversity index across productive rearrangements. TCRdb mirrors the immuneACCESS table, restricted to in-frame sequences. Some clones are absent from its copies; in checked studies, under half trace to an unresolved V gene, and the reason for the others is unknown. V and J calls and clone size are copied from that table; D and trimming were computed from the DNA. The sample table lists over 20,000 clones, 85% to 90% of them with a count of one. The top ten hold about 19% of the sample.

The collaborating institutions used their own protocols to collect whole blood in K2EDTA tubes. For TCRbeta analysis, collaborators shipped samples in one of three forms: frozen whole blood, isolated PBMCs, or DNA extracted from either of those sample types. This TCR was recovered from a man between 65 and 85 years old with active COVID-19. Material: peripheral blood.

The DNA is as follows: TGTGCCAGCAGTCGGACAGGATTCTACGAGCAGTACTTC. It encodes CASSRTGFYEQYF. The receptor chain draws on TRBV12-3 or TRBV12-4 and TRBJ2-7; TRBD1 agrees with 7 junctional bases. The germline V end is reduced by 5 bases and the J end by 3 bases; junction bases left unmatched: 4. Reading from cysteine to phenylalanine, the CDR3 counts 13 amino acids. The entry retains the CDR3 DNA only, 39 bases that are in frame from base 1.